Shown below are 29 T cell receptor beta chains from a single sample sequenced in a study of blood T cells in healthy people across ages. Alongside a J-beta primer mix, a sample-barcoded 5' primer served in a second PCR lasting roughly 7 to 11 cycles. TCRdb re-called the 5' RACE reads through MiXCR, storing one row per CDR3 protein. The data show fewer than 900,000 distinct CDR3 sequences, with about 36% seen just once and 13% held by the top ten. The sequencing input was blood. The origin of the receptors is a man aged 18 to 29 in good health.

V and J are TRBV7-6 and TRBJ2-2; TRBD2 agrees at 11 bases. Germline loops: CDR1 SGHVS, CDR2 FNYEAQ. Unmatched junction bases numbered 9, after V lost 4 bases and J lost 2 bases. The CDR3 runs to 18 residues. CDR3 residues: CASSSQITSGGNTGELFF. The DNA of the CDR3 is TGTGCCAGCAGCTCCCAAATCACTAGCGGGGGTAACACCGGGGAGCTGTTTTTT. The whole variable domain, filled in from reference TRBV7-6 and TRBJ2-2, reads GAGVSQSPRYKVTKRGQDVALRCDPISGHVSLYWYRQALGQGPEFLTYFNYEAQQDKSGLPNDRFSAERPEGSISTLTIQRTEQRDSAMYRCASSSQITSGGNTGELFFGEGSRLTVL.

The chain carries TRBV7-2 and TRBJ2-3; 7 bases line up with TRBD2. The CDR3 runs to 16 residues. The V segment lost 3 bases and the J segment 3 bases; nucleotides outside the gene matches: 9. CDR1 and CDR2 (germline): SGHTA, FQGNSA. In DNA form, the CDR3 reads TGTGCCAGCAGCTTTTTGGGGGGGGTTGGAACAGATACGCAGTATTTT. The encoded protein is CASSFLGGVGTDTQYF.

This clonotype was seen repeatedly, ten times or more. J is TRBJ2-7 and V is TRBV6-5; D unresolved. V lost 5 bases and J 5 bases, leaving 13 bases between the germline ends. This CDR3 comprises 13 residues. The germline gives CDR1 MNHEY, CDR2 SVGAGI. The CDR3 loop reads CASSRWQVDEQYF. In DNA, the CDR3 is TGTGCCAGCAGTAGATGGCAGGTCGACGAGCAGTACTTC.

V usage is TRBV29-1 and J usage is TRBJ2-1, with D perhaps TRBD2 (5 bases). CDR3 length: 14 residues. The germline gives CDR1 SQVTM, CDR2 ANQGSEA. V was pared by 6 bases and J by 2 bases, with 14 bases between. CDR3 region: CSVAGRRAYNEQFF. Written as DNA, the CDR3 is TGCAGCGTCGCCGGGCGGCGGGCCTACAATGAGCAGTTCTTC.

At least ten counts were recorded for this clonotype. This chain joins TRBV10-3 and TRBJ2-3, with D maybe TRBD2 (6 bases). The CDR3 sequence is 11 residues long. Germline assignment: CDR1 ENHRY and CDR2 SYGVKD. V was shortened by 10 bases and J by 4 bases, with 9 bases between the two germline ends. The DNA for the CDR3 is TGTGCCACCGGGACTTCAGATACGCAGTATTTT. Translating it yields CATGTSDTQYF.

This clonotype is a singleton in its sample. The chain links TRBV12-3 or TRBV12-4 to TRBJ1-1, with TRBD1 matching 7 bases. J gave up 4 bases and V 5 bases, and 10 bases lay outside the gene matches. CDR3 size: 15 residues. The CDR3 sequence is CASSGTDREATEAFF. For the CDR3, the DNA is TGTGCCAGCAGTGGGACAGACAGGGAGGCCACTGAAGCTTTCTTT.

Worth noting for this clonotype: A much larger clonotype is one base distant, so this may be a read error. This chain's CDR3 is CASTFWGAVKEQFF. As DNA, the CDR3 is TGTGCCAGCACCTTCTGGGGGGCCGTAAAGGAGCAGTTCTTC. This chain joins TRBV12-3 or TRBV12-4 and TRBJ2-1; possibly TRBD1 or TRBD2 for D (6 bases each). The CDR3 covers 14 residues. V lost 7 bases and J 10 bases, leaving 20 bases between the germline ends.

This clonotype was seen more than once but under ten times. The chain employs TRBV5-1 and TRBJ1-1, with unresolved D. Germline CDR1 reads SGHRS; CDR2 reads YFSETQ. The CDR3 runs 14 residues. Trimming left V 2 bases short and J 1 base short, with 9 bases between. The CDR3 is CASSFQTGNTEAFF. The CDR3 bases are TGCGCCAGCAGCTTCCAGACGGGGAACACTGAAGCTTTCTTT.

CDR3 sequence: CASRVQGIDQPQHF. The CDR3 nucleotides are TGTGCCAGCAGGGTACAAGGGATTGATCAGCCCCAGCATTTT. The chain links TRBV12-3 or TRBV12-4 to TRBJ1-5; no clear D. The CDR3 length is 14 residues. V shed 6 bases and J shed 5 bases, with 14 bases lying between them.

This clonotype has ten or more counts. The chain carries TRBV10-3 and TRBJ2-7; D remains unclear. V was clipped by 3 bases and J by 6 bases, with 9 bases between them. Per germline, CDR1 ENHRY and CDR2 SYGVKD. There are 12 residues in the CDR3. CDR3 residues: CAISDRWAEQYF. In DNA, the CDR3 is TGTGCCATCAGTGATCGGTGGGCCGAGCAGTACTTC.

This chain joins TRBV12-3 or TRBV12-4 and TRBJ2-6; no clear D. The V and J ends lost 3 bases and 1 base respectively, with 13 bases between them. The CDR3 is 17 residues long. As DNA, the CDR3 is TGTGCCAGCAGTTTTGGCCTCCGGAGATCTGGGGCCAACGTCCTGACTTTC. Its protein product is CASSFGLRRSGANVLTF.

V usage is TRBV9 and J usage is TRBJ2-3; D is unclear. Germline V lookup: CDR1 SGDLS, CDR2 YYNGEE. The CDR3 consists of 14 residues. V was pared by 7 bases and J by 8 bases, with 20 bases between. The CDR3 region is CASGPTDGHGTQYF. CDR3 coding DNA: TGTGCCAGCGGCCCTACAGACGGCCACGGTACGCAGTATTTT.

This clonotype was seen more than once but under ten times. The V gene is TRBV7-2, the J gene TRBJ2-1; perhaps D is TRBD1 or TRBD2 (5 bases each). The germline gives CDR1 SGHTA, CDR2 FQGNSA. V dropped 6 bases and J dropped 1 base, with 19 bases sitting between them. CDR3 length: 17 amino acids. The CDR3 DNA sequence: TGTGCCAGCAGTTCTAGTTGGGACCACACTTCCTACAATGAGCAGTTCTTC. Amino acid sequence: CASSSSWDHTSYNEQFF.

This clonotype showed up just a few times. The chain carries TRBV2 and TRBJ1-2; no reliable D call. Germline CDR1 is SNHLY and CDR2 is FYNNEI. The CDR3 sequence is 9 residues long. V lost 8 bases and J lost 8, with 6 bases in between. DNA for the CDR3: TGTGCCAGCCTAGCCGGCTACACCTTC. Translated, it gives CASLAGYTF.

This clonotype was recorded a few times. The V and J genes are TRBV20-1 and TRBJ2-1, with 10 nucleotides matching TRBD1. The CDR3 runs 16 residues. Germline trimming cut 3 bases from V and 10 bases from J; bases unmatched to any gene: 15. Germline assignment: CDR1 DFQATT and CDR2 SNEGSKA (reference sequence). CDR3 loop: CSARSGTGAPDGEQFF. The CDR3 coding sequence is TGCAGTGCTAGGTCCGGGACAGGGGCGCCCGATGGGGAGCAGTTCTTC.

V and J are TRBV3-1 and TRBJ1-1; no definite D call. The length of the CDR3 is 14 residues. V lost 1 base and J 1 base, leaving 7 bases between the germline ends. The germline V gene has CDR1 LGHDT and CDR2 YNNKEL (reference sequence). The CDR3 DNA reads TGTGCCAGCAGCCAAGTCAGCGGGAACACTGAAGCTTTCTTT. It codes for CASSQVSGNTEAFF.

V usage is TRBV2 and J usage is TRBJ1-4; 11 nucleotides line up with TRBD1. CDR1 and CDR2 from the germline V gene are SNHLY and FYNNEI. The CDR3 totals 17 residues. The V gene end was trimmed by 3 bases and the J gene end by 6 bases; junction bases not matched to a gene: 9. CDR3 sequence reads: CASSEWTGGSFDEKLFF. In DNA, the CDR3 is TGTGCCAGCAGTGAGTGGACAGGGGGCTCCTTTGATGAAAAACTGTTTTTT.

This clonotype was found a few times. CDR3 DNA: TGCAGTGCTACCGGGACAGTAAATCAGCCCCAGCATTTT. It codes for CSATGTVNQPQHF. The V and J genes are TRBV20-1 and TRBJ1-5; TRBD1 agrees at 7 bases. This CDR3 contains 13 residues. V lost 4 bases and J lost 4; bases outside the gene matches: 4. The germline V gene encodes CDR1 DFQATT and CDR2 SNEGSKA (reference sequence).

The chain uses TRBV6-1 and TRBJ1-2, with a weak D call TRBD1 (5 bases). CDR3 length: 14 residues. Germline CDR1 is MNHNS and CDR2 is SASEGT. The V gene lost 7 bases and the J gene lost 6 bases, with 18 bases spanning the gap. In nucleotides, the CDR3 is TGTGCCAGCACCGGGGACGGAGAAAACGATGGCTACACCTTC. Translating it yields CASTGDGENDGYTF.

The J gene is TRBJ1-5, the V gene TRBV6-6, with a weak D call TRBD1 (5 bases). The CDR3 consists of 14 residues. The ends were cut back, 11 bases at V and 0 bases at J, with 14 bases in the middle. Germline CDR1 MNHNY, CDR2 SVGAGI (reference sequence). The CDR3 region is CAAMRDSSNQPQHF. The CDR3 DNA sequence: TGTGCCGCAATGAGGGACTCTAGCAATCAGCCCCAGCATTTT.

The J gene is TRBJ2-6, the V gene TRBV2; 9 bases match TRBD1. Germline assignment: CDR1 SNHLY and CDR2 FYNNEI. The CDR3 is made up of 18 amino acids. Trimming removed 7 bases from V and 0 bases from J; junction bases left unmatched: 10. CDR3 region: CASTDRGSDGSGANVLTF. The CDR3 nucleotides read TGTGCCAGCACGGACAGGGGCTCTGATGGCTCTGGGGCCAACGTCCTGACTTTC.

This chain connects TRBV7-2 to TRBJ2-5, with D possibly being TRBD2 (6 bases). The J call is doubtful: the DNA matches TRBJ2-1 better. This CDR3 spans 16 amino acids. The germline CDR1 and CDR2 sequences are SGHTA and FQGNSA. Here the CDR3 reads CASSLDLAPLQETQFF. The CDR3 DNA sequence: TGTGCCAGCAGCTTAGACCTAGCGCCACTCCAAGAGACCCAGTTCTTC.

This clonotype came up a few times. The J gene is TRBJ1-2, the V gene TRBV12-3 or TRBV12-4, with a weak D call TRBD1 (6 bases). V was pared by 6 bases and J by 7 bases, with 18 bases between. The CDR3 sequence is 14 residues long. For the CDR3, the DNA is TGTGCCAGCAGCCGTATGGACAGCCTACTTGGCTACACCTTC. It specifies CASSRMDSLLGYTF.

This clonotype showed up just a few times. The genes are TRBV5-5 and TRBJ1-1; D is undetermined. Trimming removed 2 bases at V and 8 bases at J, with 16 bases between. Germline CDR1 is SGHKS and CDR2 is YYEKEE (reference sequence). The CDR3 runs to 14 residues. The CDR3 DNA follows: TGTGCCAGCAGCTTTTTGGATGTGCGTGCGGAAGCTTTCTTT. As protein: CASSFLDVRAEAFF.

The chain couples TRBV12-3 or TRBV12-4 to TRBJ2-3, with 16 bases that match TRBD2. This CDR3 has 15 residues. V gave up 6 bases and J gave up 10 bases; unmatched junction bases: 7. CDR3 protein: CASRGTSGGAVAQYF. In DNA form, the CDR3 reads TGTGCCAGCAGGGGGACTAGCGGGGGGGCCGTTGCGCAGTATTTT.

This clonotype showed up just a few times. The rearrangement joins TRBV5-1 to TRBJ1-2, with a weak D call TRBD1 (5 bases). This CDR3 region has 14 residues. Germline V lookup: CDR1 SGHRS, CDR2 YFSETQ. Trimming removed 5 bases at V and 5 bases at J, with 16 bases between. CDR3 in DNA: TGCGCCAGCAGGGGGGACGGAAGGGATTATGGCTACACCTTC. Translation: CASRGDGRDYGYTF. Complete variable domain (other parts from reference TRBV5-1 and TRBJ1-2): KAGVTQTPRYLIKTRGQQVTLSCSPISGHRSVSWYQQTPGQGLQFLFEYFSETQRNKGNFPGRFSGRQFSNSRSEMNVSTLELGDSALYLCASRGDGRDYGYTFGSGTRLTVV.

The rearrangement uses TRBV2 and TRBJ2-4; 7 nucleotides agree with TRBD2. The DNA end is a closer match to TRBJ2-7, so the J assignment may be wrong. The V gene's germline CDR1 is SNHLY and CDR2 FYNNEI. This CDR3 region has 13 residues. The CDR3 sequence: CASSVAGEREQYF. The CDR3 coding sequence is TGTGCCAGCAGTGTGGCGGGGGAGCGCGAGCAGTACTTC.

The rearrangement links TRBV20-1 to TRBJ2-4, with D perhaps TRBD1 or TRBD2 (5 bases each). The J call may be faulty, since TRBJ2-7 better matches the DNA end. CDR3 length: 12 residues. CDR1 DFQATT and CDR2 SNEGSKA come from the germline V gene (reference sequence). CDR3 nucleotides: TGCAGTGCTGGGACCCAGACCTACGAGCAGTACTTC. Protein product: CSAGTQTYEQYF.

The sample holds many counts of this clonotype. The chain links TRBV12-3 or TRBV12-4 to TRBJ1-2, with 7 bases fitting TRBD1. This CDR3 has 13 amino acids. V lost 7 bases, J lost 5 bases, and 7 bases stayed unmatched. CDR3 DNA: TGTGCCAGCACCCCACAGGGGAGATATGGCTACACCTTC. It translates to CASTPQGRYGYTF.